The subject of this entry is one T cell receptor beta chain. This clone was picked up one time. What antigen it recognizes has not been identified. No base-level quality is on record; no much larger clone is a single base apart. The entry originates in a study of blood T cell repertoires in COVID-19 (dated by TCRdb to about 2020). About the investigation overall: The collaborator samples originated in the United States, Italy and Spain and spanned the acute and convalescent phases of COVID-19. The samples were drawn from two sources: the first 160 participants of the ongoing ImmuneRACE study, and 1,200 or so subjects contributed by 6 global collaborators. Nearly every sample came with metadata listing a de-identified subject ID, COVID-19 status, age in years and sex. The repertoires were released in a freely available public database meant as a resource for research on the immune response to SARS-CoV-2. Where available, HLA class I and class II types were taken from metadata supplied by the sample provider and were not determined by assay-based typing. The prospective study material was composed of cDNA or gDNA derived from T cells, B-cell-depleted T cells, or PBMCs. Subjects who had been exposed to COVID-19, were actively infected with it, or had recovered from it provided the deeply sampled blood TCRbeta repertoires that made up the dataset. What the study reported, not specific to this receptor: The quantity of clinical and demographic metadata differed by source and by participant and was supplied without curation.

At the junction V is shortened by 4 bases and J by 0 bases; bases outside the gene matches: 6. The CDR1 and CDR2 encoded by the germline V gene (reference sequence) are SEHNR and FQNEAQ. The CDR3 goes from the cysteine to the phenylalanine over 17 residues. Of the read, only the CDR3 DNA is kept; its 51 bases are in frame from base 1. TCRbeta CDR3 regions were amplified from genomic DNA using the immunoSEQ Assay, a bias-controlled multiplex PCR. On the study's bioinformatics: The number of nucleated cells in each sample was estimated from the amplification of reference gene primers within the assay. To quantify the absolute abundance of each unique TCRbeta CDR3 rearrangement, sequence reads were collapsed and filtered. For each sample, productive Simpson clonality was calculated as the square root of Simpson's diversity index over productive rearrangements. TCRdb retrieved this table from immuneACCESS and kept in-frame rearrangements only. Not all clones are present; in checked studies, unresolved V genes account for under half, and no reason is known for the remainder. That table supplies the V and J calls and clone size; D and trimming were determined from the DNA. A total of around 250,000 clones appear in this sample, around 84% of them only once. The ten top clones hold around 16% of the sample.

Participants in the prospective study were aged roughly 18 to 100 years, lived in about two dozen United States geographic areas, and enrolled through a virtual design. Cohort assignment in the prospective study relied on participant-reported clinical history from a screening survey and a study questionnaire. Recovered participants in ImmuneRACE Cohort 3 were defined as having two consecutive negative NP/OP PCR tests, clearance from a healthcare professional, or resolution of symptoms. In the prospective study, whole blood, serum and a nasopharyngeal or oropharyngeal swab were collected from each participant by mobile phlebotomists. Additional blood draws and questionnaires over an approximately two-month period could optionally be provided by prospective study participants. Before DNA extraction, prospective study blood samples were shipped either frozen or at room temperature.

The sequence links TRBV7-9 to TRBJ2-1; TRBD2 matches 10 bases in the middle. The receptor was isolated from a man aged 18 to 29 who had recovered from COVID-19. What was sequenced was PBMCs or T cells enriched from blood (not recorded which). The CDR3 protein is CASSSTSGAYSYNEQFF. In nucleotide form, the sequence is TGTGCCAGCAGCTCCACTAGCGGGGCCTACTCCTACAATGAGCAGTTCTTC.